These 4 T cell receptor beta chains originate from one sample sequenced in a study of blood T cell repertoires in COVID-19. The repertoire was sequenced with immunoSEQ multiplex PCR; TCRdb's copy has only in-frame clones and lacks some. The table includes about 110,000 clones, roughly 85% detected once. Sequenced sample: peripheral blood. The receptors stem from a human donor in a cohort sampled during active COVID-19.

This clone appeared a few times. The CDR3 sequence is CASRRWDTEAFF. The CDR3 DNA reads TGTGCCAGTAGGCGGTGGGACACTGAAGCTTTCTTT. This sequence joins TRBV19 and TRBJ1-1; D is unclear. The CDR3 consists of 12 residues. With 6 bases removed from V and 3 bases from J, the gap between germline ends came to 8 bases. Germline-derived CDR1 and CDR2 are LNHDA and SQIVND (reference sequence).

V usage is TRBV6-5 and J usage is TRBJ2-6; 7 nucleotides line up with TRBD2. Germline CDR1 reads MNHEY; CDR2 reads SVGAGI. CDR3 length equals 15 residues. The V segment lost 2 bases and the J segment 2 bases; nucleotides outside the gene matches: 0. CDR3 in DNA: TGTGCCAGCAGTTACCGGGGGGCTGGGGCCAACGTCCTGACTTTC. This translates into CASSYRGAGANVLTF.

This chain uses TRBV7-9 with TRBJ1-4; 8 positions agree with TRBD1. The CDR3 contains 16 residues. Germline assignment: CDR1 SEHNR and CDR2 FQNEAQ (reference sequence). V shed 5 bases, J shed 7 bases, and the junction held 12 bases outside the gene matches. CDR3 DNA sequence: TGTGCCAGCAGCGCTAACGGACAGGGCAAAACTGAAAAACTGTTTTTT. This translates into CASSANGQGKTEKLFF.

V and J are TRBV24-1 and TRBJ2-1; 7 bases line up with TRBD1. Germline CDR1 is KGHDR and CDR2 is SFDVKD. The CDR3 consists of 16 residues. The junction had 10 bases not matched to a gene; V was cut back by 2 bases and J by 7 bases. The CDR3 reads CATSDSRDSLPNEQFF. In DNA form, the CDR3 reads TGTGCCACCAGTGATTCCCGGGACAGTCTACCAAATGAGCAGTTCTTC.